This T cell receptor beta chain was sequenced during a study of CD8+CD57+ T cells in acquired aplastic anemia (dated by TCRdb to 2017 to 2018). At the level of the whole study: On average, sorted CD4+ and CD8+ cells yielded approximately 3 ug of extracted DNA, with a range of about 0.17 to 27.4 ug. An average of approximately 9.8 million reads for CD4+ cells and roughly 11 million reads for CD8+ cells was obtained from healthy donor samples.

This clonotype was observed a handful of times. Its recognized antigen is unknown. No base qualities exist here, and no much larger clone lies one base off it. Genomic DNA served as template for TCR beta VDJ combination and CDR3 sequence profiling. TCR repertoire sequencing was run on an Illumina HiSeq 2000. The study's own analysis went as follows. TRBV/TRBJ rearrangement plots, CDR3 size and DJ length profiles, and Simpson's diversity index were used to assess repertoires. The most abundant DNA sequence in the deep sequencing data was defined as the immunodominant clone. CDR3 amino acid sequences were checked for sharing across subjects and were also compared against the VDJdb database and published repertoires. TCRdb cleaned the public reads at Q25 with fastp, built clones with MiXCR and kept in-frame beta chains. Records with the same CDR3 protein are collapsed into one entry carrying the most frequent genes and DNA. For this entry, the V and J calls and clone size follow TCRdb and not the study's own pipeline. The sample includes about 220,000 distinct CDR3 sequences, with 30% to 35% observed a single time. The ten top clones hold 0.95% to 1.3% of the sample.

The CDR3, cysteine through phenylalanine, is 19 amino acids long. Here the CDR3 DNA is all that survives: 57 bases in frame from base 1. The junction shows trimming of 5 bases on V and 5 bases on J, and the gene matches do not reach 20 bases of it. The germline V gene specifies LGHNA as CDR1 and YNFKEQ as CDR2. In the study, sorted CD4+ and CD8+ blood T cells from patients with severe aplastic anemia and from healthy subjects underwent deep sequencing of TCR repertoires. Ficoll-Paque density gradient centrifugation was used to isolate peripheral blood mononuclear cells. CD4+ and CD8+ T cells were sorted by FACS or magnetic beads before DNA extraction. Results the study describes overall, beyond this receptor: Between patients and healthy controls, no significant difference in CD8+ Simpson's diversity was found (P=0.060). Around 27 CD8+ CDR3 sequences were shared between patients and controls but appeared highly expressed in patients and within their immunodominant clones.

The chain was built from TRBV4-2 and TRBJ2-5; 10 bases in the junction line up with TRBD2. This TCR came from a human donor in good health, serving as a control. Sequenced: sorted CD4+, CD8+, or CD8+CD57+ T cells (not recorded which) from PBMCs. The nucleotide sequence is TGTGCCAGCAGCAGACGGGCCGGGACTAGCGTCAAGGTGGGGGAGACCCAGTACTTC. Its amino acids are CASSRRAGTSVKVGETQYF.